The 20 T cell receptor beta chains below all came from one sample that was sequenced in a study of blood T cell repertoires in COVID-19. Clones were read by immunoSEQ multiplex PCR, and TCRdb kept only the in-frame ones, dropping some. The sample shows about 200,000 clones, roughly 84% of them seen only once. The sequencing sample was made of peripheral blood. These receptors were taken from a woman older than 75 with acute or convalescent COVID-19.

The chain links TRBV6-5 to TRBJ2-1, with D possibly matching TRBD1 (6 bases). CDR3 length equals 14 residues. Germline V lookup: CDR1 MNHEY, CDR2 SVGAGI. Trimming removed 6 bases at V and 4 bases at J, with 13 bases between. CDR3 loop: CASRKQGGYNEQFF. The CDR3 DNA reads TGTGCCAGCAGAAAACAGGGCGGGTACAATGAGCAGTTCTTC.

The CDR3 bases are TGTGCTAGTGGTTTAAAAACCGTGGGCGACAGCTACGAGCAGTACTTC. It yields the protein CASGLKTVGDSYEQYF. The rearrangement links TRBV12-5 to TRBJ2-7, with a possible D match to TRBD1 (5 bases). CDR3 length equals 16 residues. Germline CDR1 and CDR2: LGHNT and FRNRAP. The germline V and J ends were trimmed by 3 bases and 3 bases, with 18 bases remaining between them.

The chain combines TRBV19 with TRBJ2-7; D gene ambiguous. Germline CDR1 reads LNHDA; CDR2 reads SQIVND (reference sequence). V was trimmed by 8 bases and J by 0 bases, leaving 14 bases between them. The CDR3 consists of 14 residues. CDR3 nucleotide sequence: TGTGCCAGTTCGTACAGCCCGAGCTCCTACGAGCAGTACTTC. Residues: CASSYSPSSYEQYF.

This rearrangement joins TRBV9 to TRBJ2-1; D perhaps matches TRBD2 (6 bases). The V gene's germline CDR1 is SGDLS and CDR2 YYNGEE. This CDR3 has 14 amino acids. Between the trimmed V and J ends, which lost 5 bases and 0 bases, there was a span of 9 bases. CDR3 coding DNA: TGTGCCAGCAGTAGCGGCAGCTCCTACAATGAGCAGTTCTTC. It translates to CASSSGSSYNEQFF.

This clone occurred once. DNA for the CDR3: TGTGCCAGCAGCCCCGGCAAGGGGTGGCACACTGAAGCTTTCTTT. Its protein is CASSPGKGWHTEAFF. The chain is built from TRBV6-5 and TRBJ1-1; possibly TRBD1 for D (5 bases). The length of the CDR3 is 15 residues. Germline lookup yields CDR1 MNHEY and CDR2 SVGAGI. The V end lost 6 bases, the J end lost 3 bases, and 17 bases lay between the germline ends.

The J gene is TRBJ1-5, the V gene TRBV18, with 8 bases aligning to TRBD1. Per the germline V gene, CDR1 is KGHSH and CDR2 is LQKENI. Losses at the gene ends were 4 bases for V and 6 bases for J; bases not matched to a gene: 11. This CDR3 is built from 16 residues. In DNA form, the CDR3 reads TGTGCCAGCTCACTCGCCGGACAGGGCACGGGTCAGCCCCAGCATTTT. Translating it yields CASSLAGQGTGQPQHF.

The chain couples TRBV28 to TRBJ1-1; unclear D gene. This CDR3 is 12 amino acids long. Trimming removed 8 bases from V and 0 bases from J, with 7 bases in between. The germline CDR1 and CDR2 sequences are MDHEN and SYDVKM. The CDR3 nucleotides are TGTGCCAGCTACACCTTGAACACTGAAGCTTTCTTT. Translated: CASYTLNTEAFF.

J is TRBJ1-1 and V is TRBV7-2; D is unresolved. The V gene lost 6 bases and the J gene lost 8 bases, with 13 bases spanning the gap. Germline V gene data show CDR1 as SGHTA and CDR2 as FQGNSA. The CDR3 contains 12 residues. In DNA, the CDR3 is TGTGCCAGCAGTTTTCCTAATCTCGAAGCTTTCTTT. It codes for CASSFPNLEAFF.

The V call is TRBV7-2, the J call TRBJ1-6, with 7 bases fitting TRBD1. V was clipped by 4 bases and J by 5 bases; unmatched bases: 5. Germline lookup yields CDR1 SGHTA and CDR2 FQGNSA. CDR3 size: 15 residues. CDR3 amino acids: CASSWGTADNSPLHF. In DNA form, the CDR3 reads TGTGCCAGCAGCTGGGGGACAGCTGATAATTCACCCCTCCACTTT. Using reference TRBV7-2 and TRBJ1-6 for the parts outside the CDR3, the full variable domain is GAGVSQSPSNKVTEKGKDVELRCDPISGHTALYWYRQSLGQGLEFLIYFQGNSAPDKSGLPSDRFSAERTGGSVSTLTIQRTQQEDSAVYLCASSWGTADNSPLHFGNGTRLTVT.

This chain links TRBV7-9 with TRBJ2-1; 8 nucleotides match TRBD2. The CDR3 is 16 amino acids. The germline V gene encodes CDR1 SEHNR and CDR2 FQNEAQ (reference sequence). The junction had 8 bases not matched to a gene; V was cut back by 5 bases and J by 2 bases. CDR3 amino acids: CASSDTLGLAYNEQFF. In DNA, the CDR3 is TGTGCCAGCAGCGATACTCTGGGACTAGCCTACAATGAGCAGTTCTTC.

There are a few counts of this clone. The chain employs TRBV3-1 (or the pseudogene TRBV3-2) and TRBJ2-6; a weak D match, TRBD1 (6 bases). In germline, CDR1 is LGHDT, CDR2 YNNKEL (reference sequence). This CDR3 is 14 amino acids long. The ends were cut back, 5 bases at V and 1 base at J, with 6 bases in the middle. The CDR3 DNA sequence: TGTGCCAGCAGCAGGGGGTCTGGGGCCAACGTCCTGACTTTC. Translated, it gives CASSRGSGANVLTF.

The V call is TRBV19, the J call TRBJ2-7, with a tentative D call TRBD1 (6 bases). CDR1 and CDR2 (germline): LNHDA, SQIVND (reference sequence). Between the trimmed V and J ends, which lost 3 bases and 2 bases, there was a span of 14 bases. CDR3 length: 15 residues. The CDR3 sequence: CASSINGQKTYEQYF. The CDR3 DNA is TGTGCCAGTAGTATTAACGGACAGAAGACCTACGAGCAGTACTTC.

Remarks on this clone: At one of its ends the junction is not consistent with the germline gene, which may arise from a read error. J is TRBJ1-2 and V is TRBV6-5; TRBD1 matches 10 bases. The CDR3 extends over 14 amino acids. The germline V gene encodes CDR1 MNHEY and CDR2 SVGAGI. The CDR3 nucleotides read TGTGCCAGCAGTGACTCGGGGACAGGGGCTGGCTACACCTTC. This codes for CASSDSGTGAGYTF.

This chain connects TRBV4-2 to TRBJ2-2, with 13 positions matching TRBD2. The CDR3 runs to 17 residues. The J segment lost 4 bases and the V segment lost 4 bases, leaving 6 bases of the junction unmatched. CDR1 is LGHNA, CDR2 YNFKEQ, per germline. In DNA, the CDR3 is TGTGCCAGCAGCCTAGGACTAGCGGGAGATTTCACCGGGGAGCTGTTTTTT. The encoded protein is CASSLGLAGDFTGELFF.

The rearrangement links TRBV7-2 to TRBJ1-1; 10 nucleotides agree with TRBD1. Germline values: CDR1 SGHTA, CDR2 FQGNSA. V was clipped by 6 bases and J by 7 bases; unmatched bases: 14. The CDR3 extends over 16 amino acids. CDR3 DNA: TGTGCCAGCAGGTATTTTCCCGGGACAGGGGCTGGTGAAGCTTTCTTT. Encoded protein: CASRYFPGTGAGEAFF.

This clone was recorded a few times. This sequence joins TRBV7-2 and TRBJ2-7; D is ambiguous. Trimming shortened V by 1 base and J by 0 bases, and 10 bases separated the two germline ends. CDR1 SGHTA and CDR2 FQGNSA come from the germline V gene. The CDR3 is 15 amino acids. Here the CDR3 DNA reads TGTGCCAGCAGCTTAGTGGCAGGAAGCTCCTACGAGCAGTACTTC. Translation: CASSLVAGSSYEQYF.

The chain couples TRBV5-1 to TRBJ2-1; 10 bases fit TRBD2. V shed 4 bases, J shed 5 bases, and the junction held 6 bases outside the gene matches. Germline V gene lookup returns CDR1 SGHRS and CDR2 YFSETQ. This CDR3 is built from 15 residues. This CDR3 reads CASSPSGREHNEQFF. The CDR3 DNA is TGCGCCAGCAGCCCAAGCGGGAGGGAACACAATGAGCAGTTCTTC.

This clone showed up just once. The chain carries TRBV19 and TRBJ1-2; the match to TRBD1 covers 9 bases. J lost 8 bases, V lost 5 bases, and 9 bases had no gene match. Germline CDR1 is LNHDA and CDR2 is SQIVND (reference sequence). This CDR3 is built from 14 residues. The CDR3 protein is CASSPLGTGLGYTF. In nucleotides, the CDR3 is TGTGCCAGTAGTCCGCTTGGGACAGGGTTGGGCTACACCTTC.

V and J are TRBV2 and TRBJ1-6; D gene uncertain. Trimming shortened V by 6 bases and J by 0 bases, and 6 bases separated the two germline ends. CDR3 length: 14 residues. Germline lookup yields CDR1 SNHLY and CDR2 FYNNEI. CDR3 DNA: TGTGCCAGCAGGTCTAACTCCTATAATTCACCCCTCCACTTT. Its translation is CASRSNSYNSPLHF.

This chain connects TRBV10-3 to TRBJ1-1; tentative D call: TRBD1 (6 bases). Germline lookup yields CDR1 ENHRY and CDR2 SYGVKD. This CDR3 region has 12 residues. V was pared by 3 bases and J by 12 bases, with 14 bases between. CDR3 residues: CAISDRGGATFF. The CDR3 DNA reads TGTGCCATCAGTGATCGAGGGGGGGCAACTTTCTTT.